This T cell receptor (beta chain) was captured by sequencing in a study of T cells in Graves' hyperthyroidism and ophthalmopathy (dated by TCRdb to 2018 to 2020). Regarding the study in general: Peripheral blood samples were taken at initial diagnosis, before any treatment was given. To identify TCR V-J signatures that set the groups apart, the researchers used a discovery cohort of 90 to 100 patients, made up of about 44 with Graves' ophthalmopathy and about 60 with stable Graves' hyperthyroidism. Whether ophthalmopathy could be predicted prospectively was tested in an independent validation cohort made up of some 20 hyperthyroidism patients plus 17 patients who later progressed to ophthalmopathy. The 95 to 100 discovery patients were divided at random into training and test sets in a 7:3 ratio. In more than 5 Graves' hyperthyroidism patients, the study also compared T-cell repertoires from thyroid tissue with T-cell repertoires from blood. After sampling, hyperthyroidism patients received methimazole starting at 30 mg daily, and ophthalmopathy patients received high-dose intravenous methylprednisolone. TCR Vbeta CDR3 sequencing of roughly 140 peripheral blood samples (43 ophthalmopathy, about 80 hyperthyroidism and roughly 17 progressor patients) is reported in the paper.

Results the study describes overall, beyond this receptor: During validation, the model predicted progression to ophthalmopathy a median of approximately 6.5 months ahead of onset, with around 71% sensitivity and around 72% specificity. A model built on a 13 V-J signature distinguished ophthalmopathy from stable hyperthyroidism, reaching approximately 89% sensitivity and 81% to 83% specificity in cross-validation and 80%/75% in testing. Sample size was not statistically predetermined, and investigators were not blinded to group allocation. Most expanded thyroid clonotypes (frequency above 0.001) were also detected in blood, a finding suggesting that blood repertoires may reflect thyroid immune responses.

The germline V and J ends show losses of 4 bases and 2 bases respectively, and no gene match explains 9 bases of the junction. Taken from the germline V gene, the CDR1 and CDR2 loops are SGHRS and YFSETQ. The CDR3 covers 17 residues, taking in both the cysteine and the phenylalanine. Only CDR3 DNA is held: 51 bases, read in frame from base 1. Ophthalmopathy patients had moderately to severely active disease, Clinical Activity Score of at least 3, NOSPECS grade of at least 4, and duration under 3 months. Patients with uncontrolled infections, other autoimmune diseases, pregnancy or lactation were excluded. Clinical symptoms, serum thyroxine and TRAb, thyroid ultrasound, and orbital computed tomography formed the basis for the diagnoses. PBMCs were isolated from 10 ml of fresh peripheral blood by Ficoll-Paque density gradient centrifugation. Total RNA was extracted using Trizol reagent, and RNA quality was assessed on an Agilent 2100 Bioanalyzer.

This clonotype was recorded at least ten times. Its antigen target is currently unknown. It has no much larger one-base neighbor in the sample; base qualities were not kept. The TCR beta CDR3 regions were amplified from RNA transcripts. A first-round RT-PCR of the TCR CDR3 used the HTBI primer set with the Qiagen OneStep RT-PCR kit. The libraries were constructed in a second round of multiplex PCR and then size-selected and purified. Paired-end sequencing of the libraries was performed with 100 bp reads on an Illumina HiSeq2000. Per the authors' processing: SOAPnuke was used to process the raw data, with reads discarded if the reads contained adapters or uncalled bases, had a mean Phred below 15, or lacked an exact constant-primer or identifier match. High-quality paired reads were merged with COPE v1.2.5, and unique nucleotide sequences were defined as clonotypes. MiTCR v1.1 was used to align the clonotypes against IMGT TRBV, TRBD and TRBJ reference segments. The analysis included only V-J combinations with a frequency above 0.0001, which together covered approximately 99% of the repertoires. The TCS score was defined as the ratio of F50 (clonal expansion) to E x V (chaos), calculated using BLOSUM62-based TCRdist between CDR3 peptides within each V-J. Welch's t-statistics and random forest reduced around 520 V-J features to 13, which were used in a naive Bayes classifier (R e1071). The Morisita-Horn index was used to measure how similar the thyroid and blood repertoires were. TCRdb handled the public reads itself, with Q25 trimming in fastp and clone calling in MiXCR, and kept productive beta chains. Each CDR3 protein gets just one entry, which takes the most common genes and DNA from the rows behind it. The V and J calls were determined by TCRdb, not by the authors. Recorded for this sample are about 50,000 distinct CDR3 sequences; around 48% of them occurred a single time. The leading ten clones occupy around an eighth of the sample.

The specimen sequenced was blood. This chain is built from TRBV5-1 and TRBJ2-6, with TRBD1 matching 7 junction bases. The clonotype originates from a woman in her twenties or thirties with Graves' ophthalmopathy. The base sequence is TGCGCCAGCAGCCGTCGACTAACAGGGGCTGGGGCCAACGTCCTGACTTTC. Translated, this gives CASSRRLTGAGANVLTF.